Listed here are 6 T cell receptor beta chains from one sample, sequenced in a study of control samples from healthy donors and cancer patients. Clones were read by immunoSEQ multiplex PCR, and TCRdb kept only the in-frame ones, dropping some. The sample includes about 12,000 clones, approximately 87% of them seen just once. Sequenced material: formalin-fixed, paraffin-embedded tissue. Receptor source: a male donor with melanoma.

The chain is built from TRBV6-1 and TRBJ2-2; 9 nucleotides match TRBD2. With 4 bases clipped from V and 7 bases from J, the junction kept 4 bases outside the gene matches. The germline gives CDR1 MNHNS, CDR2 SASEGT. The CDR3 extends over 14 amino acids. Here the CDR3 DNA reads TGTGCCAGCAGTGTAGCGGGAGAAGTCGGGGAGCTGTTTTTT. Its protein product is CASSVAGEVGELFF.

The chain combines TRBV3-1 (or the pseudogene TRBV3-2) with TRBJ2-1; 8 positions agree with TRBD1. The CDR3 length is 14 residues. V shed 1 base, J shed 5 bases, and the junction held 1 base outside the gene matches. Germline V gene data show CDR1 as LGHDT and CDR2 as YNNKEL (reference sequence). CDR3 sequence reads: CASSQGTGNNEQFF. The DNA of the CDR3 is TGTGCCAGCAGCCAAGGGACAGGGAACAATGAGCAGTTCTTC.

This chain uses TRBV6-5 with TRBJ1-6; unclear D gene. The CDR3 sequence is 15 residues long. Germline CDR1 and CDR2: MNHEY and SVGAGI. Trimming pared 0 bases from V and 7 bases from J, leaving 10 bases between. CDR3 in amino acids: CASSYSDGKNSPLHF. The CDR3 bases are TGTGCCAGCAGTTACTCGGACGGGAAGAATTCACCCCTCCACTTT.

This chain uses TRBV6-5 with TRBJ1-2; D perhaps matches TRBD1 (6 bases). V was pared by 2 bases and J by 3 bases, with 16 bases between. The CDR3 is 16 residues long. Germline V gene data show CDR1 as MNHEY and CDR2 as SVGAGI. CDR3 nucleotide sequence: TGTGCCAGCAGTTACACCTTCCGGGGGCTGGACTATGGCTACACCTTC. The encoded protein is CASSYTFRGLDYGYTF.

This chain uses TRBV12-3 or TRBV12-4 with TRBJ2-5, with TRBD2 as a possible D gene (5 bases). V shed 8 bases and J shed 0 bases, with 7 bases lying between them. The CDR3 has 12 residues. In nucleotides, the CDR3 is TGTGCCAGCCGGAGGAACCAAGAGACCCAGTACTTC. It translates to CASRRNQETQYF.

The J gene is TRBJ1-4, the V gene TRBV11-2; D is unclear. CDR1 and CDR2 from the germline V gene are SGHAT and FQNNGV. CDR3 size: 15 residues. V was trimmed by 1 base and J by 1 base, leaving 7 bases between them. The CDR3 loop reads CASSLAIGTNEKLFF. The CDR3 coding sequence is TGTGCCAGCAGCTTAGCAATAGGAACTAATGAAAAACTGTTTTTT.